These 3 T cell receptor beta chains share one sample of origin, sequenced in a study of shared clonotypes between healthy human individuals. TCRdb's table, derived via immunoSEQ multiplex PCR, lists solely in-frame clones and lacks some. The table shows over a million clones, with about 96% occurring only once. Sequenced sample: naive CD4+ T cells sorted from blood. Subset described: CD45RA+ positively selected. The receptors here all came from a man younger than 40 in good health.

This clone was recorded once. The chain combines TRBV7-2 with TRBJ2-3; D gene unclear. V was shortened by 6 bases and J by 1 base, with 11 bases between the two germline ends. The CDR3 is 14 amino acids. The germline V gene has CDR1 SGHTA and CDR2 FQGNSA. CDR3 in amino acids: CASSQRMGTDTQYF. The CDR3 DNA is TGTGCCAGCAGTCAACGAATGGGCACAGATACGCAGTATTTT.

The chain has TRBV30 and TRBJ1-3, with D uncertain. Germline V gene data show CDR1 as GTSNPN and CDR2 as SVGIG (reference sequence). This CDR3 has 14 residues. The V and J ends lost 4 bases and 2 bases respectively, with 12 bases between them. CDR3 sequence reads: CAWTVGLTGNTIYF. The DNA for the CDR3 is TGTGCCTGGACTGTAGGGCTAACTGGAAACACCATATATTTT.

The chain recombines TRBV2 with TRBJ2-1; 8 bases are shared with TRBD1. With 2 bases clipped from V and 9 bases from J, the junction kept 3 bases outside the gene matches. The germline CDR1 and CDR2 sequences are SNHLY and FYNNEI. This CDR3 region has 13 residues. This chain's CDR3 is CASSELTGGEQFF. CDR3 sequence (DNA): TGTGCCAGCAGTGAATTAACAGGGGGTGAGCAGTTCTTC.